These 26 T cell receptor beta chains originate from one sample sequenced in a study of regulatory T cells in long-lasting Graves disease. Specified time point: newly diagnosed GD, antithyroid drugs for less than 3 months. Extracted RNA from PBMCs served as the source of the TCR library. Relying on iRepertoire HTBI primers and Arm-PCR of CDR3 regions, the team built TCR beta libraries. In TCRdb, the multiplex PCR reads were re-called with MiXCR into one record per CDR3 protein. The top ten clones hold around a sixth of a sample with about 450,000 distinct CDR3 sequences, 14% of them seen once. This sample was shared with a second study, whose subject was T cells in Graves' hyperthyroidism and ophthalmopathy.

The starting material was peripheral blood mononuclear cells (PBMCs), obtained at new diagnosis, from a patient treated with antithyroid drugs. Receptors originate from a woman between 50 and 59 years old with Graves disease.

There are many counts of this clonotype. The rearrangement links TRBV20-1 to TRBJ1-2, with D unresolved. The length of the CDR3 is 13 residues. The germline gives CDR1 DFQATT, CDR2 SNEGSKA (reference sequence). Trimming left V 7 bases short and J 4 bases short, with 16 bases between. The CDR3 reads CSVLGRGGYGYTF. The DNA for the CDR3 is TGCAGTGTGTTGGGCCGGGGAGGCTATGGCTACACCTTC.

This clonotype was counted a few times. The chain uses TRBV5-4 and TRBJ2-1; 11 bases agree with TRBD1. The J call may be incorrect, as the DNA end agrees better with TRBJ2-5. Germline assignment: CDR1 SGHNT and CDR2 YYREEE (reference sequence). This CDR3 contains 14 residues. The CDR3 DNA is TGTGCCAGCAGCACGGACAGGGGGCCCGAGACCCAGTACTTC. This translates into CASSTDRGPETQYF.

This clonotype appeared a single time. The CDR3 sequence: CASSELVSNQPQHF. In DNA form, the CDR3 reads TGTGCCAGCAGTGAATTGGTTAGCAATCAGCCCCAGCATTTT. The rearrangement joins TRBV2 to TRBJ1-5; D remains unclear. CDR1 SNHLY and CDR2 FYNNEI come from the germline V gene. This CDR3 contains 14 residues. V lost 2 bases and J 0 bases, leaving 5 bases between the germline ends.

This chain links TRBV2 with TRBJ1-1; D uncertain. The CDR3 runs to 13 residues. V dropped 8 bases and J dropped 1 base, with 11 bases sitting between them. The germline CDR1 and CDR2 sequences are SNHLY and FYNNEI. The CDR3, as DNA: TGTGCCAGCCCCTATCGGGGGAACACTGAAGCTTTCTTT. Translation: CASPYRGNTEAFF. Based on the CDR3 plus reference TRBV2 and TRBJ1-1, the full variable domain is EPEVTQTPSHQVTQMGQEVILRCVPISNHLYFYWYRQILGQKVEFLVSFYNNEISEKSEIFDDQFSVERPDGSNFTLKIRSTKLEDSAMYFCASPYRGNTEAFFGQGTRLTVV.

This clonotype appeared many times. The chain uses TRBV10-3 and TRBJ2-1, with D unclear. The ends were cut back, 3 bases at V and 7 bases at J, with 7 bases in the middle. Germline loops: CDR1 ENHRY, CDR2 SYGVKD. The CDR3 has 12 residues. CDR3 in DNA: TGTGCCATCAGTGATTTGGTGAATGAGCAGTTCTTC. It translates to CAISDLVNEQFF.

The gene calls are TRBV6-9 and TRBJ1-1, with D maybe TRBD1 (5 bases). The length of the CDR3 is 15 residues. The germline V and J ends were trimmed by 3 bases and 7 bases, with 18 bases remaining between them. CDR1 and CDR2 (germline): MNHGY, SVAAGI. DNA for the CDR3: TGTGCCAGCAGTTACACGGAGGCCCGGGGCGGTGAAGCTTTCTTT. This encodes CASSYTEARGGEAFF.

The chain carries TRBV5-1 and TRBJ2-1, with TRBD1 identical over 10 bases. The CDR3 has 16 residues. The germline CDR1 and CDR2 sequences are SGHRS and YFSETQ. After removal of 0 bases from V and 7 bases from J, the junction contained 7 bases not matched to a gene. Written as DNA, the CDR3 is TGCGCCAGCAGCTTGGCCGGGACAGGGGTTGGGAATGAGCAGTTCTTC. Protein sequence: CASSLAGTGVGNEQFF.

The chain links TRBV20-1 to TRBJ1-2; 7 nucleotides line up with TRBD1. With V trimmed by 0 bases and J by 1 base, 11 bases remained unmatched. Germline V lookup: CDR1 DFQATT, CDR2 SNEGSKA (reference sequence). The CDR3 consists of 17 residues. Written as DNA, the CDR3 is TGCAGTGCTAGAGACGGGAATTTACAGGGGCGTAACTATGGCTACACCTTC. Protein sequence: CSARDGNLQGRNYGYTF.

Ten or more counts support this clonotype. V and J are TRBV7-2 and TRBJ2-7; D not resolved. There are 12 residues in the CDR3. Germline CDR1 reads SGHTA; CDR2 reads FQGNSA. V lost 1 base to trimming and J lost 8 bases, with 9 bases between them. In nucleotides, the CDR3 is TGTGCCAGCAGCTTAGAAGCGCCTAAGCAGTACTTC. Translated: CASSLEAPKQYF.

Ten or more counts support this clonotype. The chain combines TRBV20-1 with TRBJ2-7, with 8 nucleotides matching TRBD2. Looked up from germline, CDR1 is DFQATT and CDR2 is SNEGSKA (reference sequence). V shed 5 bases, J shed 3 bases, and the junction held 12 bases outside the gene matches. The CDR3 contains 15 residues. CDR3 nucleotide sequence: TGCAGTGCTGCGTCACTAGCGGTAGGACTCTACGAGCAGTACTTC. Translation gives CSAASLAVGLYEQYF.

CDR3 nucleotides: TGTGCCAGCAGTTACTCTTCAGGGCGGGGAGGCTACACCTTC. The encoded protein is CASSYSSGRGGYTF. The J gene is TRBJ1-2, the V gene TRBV6-5, with D possibly being TRBD1 (5 bases). The CDR3 loop spans 14 amino acids. V was trimmed by 0 bases and J by 8 bases, leaving 13 bases between them. Germline V gene sequence: CDR1 MNHEY, CDR2 SVGAGI.

This clonotype was observed a handful of times. It may be a read error: a sequence one base away is much more abundant. The V gene is TRBV30, the J gene TRBJ1-1; 8 positions agree with TRBD1. The CDR3 length is 16 residues. CDR1 and CDR2 from the germline V gene are GTSNPN and SVGIG (reference sequence). As DNA, the CDR3 is TGTGCCTGGAGTCAGGACAGGGCGAGGATGAACGCTGAAGCTTTCTTT. It specifies CAWSQDRARMNAEAFF.

Remarks on this clonotype: One end of the junction varies from germline; a read error may be responsible. The chain links TRBV7-9 to TRBJ2-4; 10 bases map to TRBD1. CDR1 and CDR2 from the germline V gene are SEHNR and FQNEAQ (reference sequence). CDR3 size: 15 residues. CDR3 in amino acids: CAGSARQGAFSIQYF. Here the CDR3 DNA reads TGTGCCGGCAGCGCCAGACAGGGGGCCTTCAGCATTCAGTACTTC.

This clonotype was counted ten times or more. A read error may account for a junction end that differs from germline. The J gene is TRBJ1-3, the V gene TRBV9, with TRBD1 as a possible D gene (5 bases). CDR1 and CDR2 from the germline V gene are SGDLS and YYNGEE. This CDR3 comprises 14 residues. CDR3 coding DNA: TGCGCCAGCAGCGGCGGGGGCTCTGGAAACACCATATATTTT. It translates to CASSGGGSGNTIYF.

This clonotype was seen at least ten times. The CDR3 spells CASSQDWQGYNEQFF. In nucleotides, the CDR3 is TGTGCCAGCAGCCAAGACTGGCAAGGCTACAATGAGCAGTTCTTC. The J gene is TRBJ2-1, the V gene TRBV3-1; D is uncertain. The CDR3 spans 15 residues. The germline V and J ends were trimmed by 0 bases and 3 bases, with 9 bases remaining between them. Germline V gives CDR1 LGHDT, CDR2 YNNKEL (reference sequence).

As for this clonotype: The junction departs from germline at one end; a sequencing error may be responsible. The V call is TRBV7-2, the J call TRBJ2-1, with a weak D call TRBD2 (5 bases). Looked up from germline, CDR1 is SGHTA and CDR2 is FQGNSA. The CDR3 runs 15 residues. Here the CDR3 reads CASSADWSSYNERFF. The CDR3 nucleotides are TGTGCCAGCAGCGCGGACTGGAGCTCCTACAATGAGCGGTTCTTC.

The chain carries TRBV3-1 and TRBJ2-3, with D perhaps TRBD1 or TRBD2 (5 bases each). Germline assignment: CDR1 LGHDT and CDR2 YNNKEL (reference sequence). The CDR3 runs 15 residues. V lost 0 bases, J lost 3 bases, and 10 bases lay in between. CDR3 sequence reads: CASSQEGDLTDTQYF. The CDR3 DNA reads as TGTGCCAGCAGCCAAGAGGGGGACCTAACAGATACGCAGTATTTT.

A few counts support this clonotype. The CDR3 loop reads CASAGRGIEQFF. The DNA for the CDR3 is TGTGCCAGCGCCGGAAGAGGAATTGAGCAGTTCTTC. V is TRBV9 and J is TRBJ2-1, with unresolved D. This CDR3 region has 12 residues. V dropped 7 bases and J dropped 9 bases, with 14 bases sitting between them. Germline V gene sequence: CDR1 SGDLS, CDR2 YYNGEE. The full variable domain, completed using reference TRBV9 and TRBJ2-1, is DSGVTQTPKHLITATGQRVTLRCSPRSGDLSVYWYQQSLDQGLQFLIQYYNGEERAKGNILERFSAQQFPDLHSELNLSSLELGDSALYFCASAGRGIEQFFGPGTRLTVL.

This clonotype has ten or more counts. This CDR3 reads CASSRDTGELFF. The CDR3 coding sequence is TGTGCCAGCAGCCGGGACACCGGGGAGCTGTTTTTT. This chain connects TRBV18 to TRBJ2-2; unclear D gene. Germline-derived CDR1 and CDR2 are KGHSH and LQKENI. The CDR3 totals 12 residues. The ends were cut back, 8 bases at V and 3 bases at J, with 7 bases in the middle.

This clonotype has at least ten counts. This chain links TRBV11-2 with TRBJ2-3; 8 nucleotides align to TRBD2. This CDR3 has 16 residues. V lost 6 bases, J lost 4 bases, and 12 bases stayed unmatched. Germline lookup yields CDR1 SGHAT and CDR2 FQNNGV. This chain's CDR3 is CASSRPGLGPPDTQYF. The CDR3, as DNA: TGTGCCAGCAGTCGTCCGGGACTAGGGCCCCCAGATACGCAGTATTTT.

This clonotype was recorded at least ten times. The chain uses TRBV28 and TRBJ2-7, with D possibly being TRBD1 (6 bases). Trimming pared 6 bases from V and 6 bases from J, leaving 18 bases between. This CDR3 has 14 amino acids. CDR1 and CDR2 (germline): MDHEN, SYDVKM. Here the CDR3 DNA reads TGTGCCAGCAGGGGGGCAAGTCTCAAGGTCGAGCAGTACTTC. This translates into CASRGASLKVEQYF.

This clonotype showed up just a few times. The V and J genes are TRBV3-1 and TRBJ2-5; 8 bases match TRBD2. This CDR3 has 16 residues. The V gene end was trimmed by 2 bases and the J gene end by 4 bases; junction bases not matched to a gene: 9. The germline V gene has CDR1 LGHDT and CDR2 YNNKEL (reference sequence). The CDR3 reads CASSQLAGGGLETQYF. The CDR3 DNA sequence: TGTGCCAGCAGCCAACTAGCGGGTGGGGGTCTAGAGACCCAGTACTTC.

The V call is TRBV18, the J call TRBJ2-1; TRBD1 matches 8 bases. Germline trimming cut 6 bases from V and 8 bases from J; bases unmatched to any gene: 9. CDR1 is KGHSH, CDR2 LQKENI, per germline. The CDR3 length is 14 residues. The CDR3 protein is CASSHGQGFDEQFF. The CDR3, as DNA: TGTGCCAGCTCCCACGGACAGGGCTTCGATGAGCAGTTCTTC.

This chain uses TRBV19 with TRBJ2-6; TRBD1 aligns across 8 bases. CDR1 and CDR2 from the germline V gene are LNHDA and SQIVND (reference sequence). The CDR3 contains 19 residues. V shed 7 bases and J 0 bases; nucleotides not matched to a gene: 14. CDR3 in DNA: TGTGCCAGTACCTCCTGGTGGACAGGGCCAACCTCTGGGGCCAACGTCCTGACTTTC. Its protein is CASTSWWTGPTSGANVLTF. Complete variable domain (other parts from reference TRBV19 and TRBJ2-6): DGGITQSPKYLFRKEGQNVTLSCEQNLNHDAMYWYRQDPGQGLRLIYYSQIVNDFQKGDIAEGYSVSREKKESFPLTVTSAQKNPTAFYLCASTSWWTGPTSGANVLTFGAGSRLTVL.

In its sample, this clonotype was seen many times. The chain recombines TRBV28 with TRBJ2-7; no clear D gene. The CDR3 has 15 amino acids. Germline V lookup: CDR1 MDHEN, CDR2 SYDVKM. V was shortened by 9 bases and J by 4 bases, with 22 bases between the two germline ends. CDR3 in amino acids: CASNPTWRLKYEQYF. DNA for the CDR3: TGTGCCAGTAACCCCACTTGGCGGTTAAAGTACGAGCAGTACTTC.

On this clonotype: The germline gene is not matched at one end of the junction; a read error may be the cause. V and J are TRBV20-1 and TRBJ2-7; 8 nucleotides agree with TRBD1. The CDR3 is 13 amino acids. The germline V gene has CDR1 DFQATT and CDR2 SNEGSKA (reference sequence). The CDR3 region has the DNA TGCAGTACTAGGAGGACAGGGCGGCAGGAGCAGTACTTC. Amino acid sequence: CSTRRTGRQEQYF.